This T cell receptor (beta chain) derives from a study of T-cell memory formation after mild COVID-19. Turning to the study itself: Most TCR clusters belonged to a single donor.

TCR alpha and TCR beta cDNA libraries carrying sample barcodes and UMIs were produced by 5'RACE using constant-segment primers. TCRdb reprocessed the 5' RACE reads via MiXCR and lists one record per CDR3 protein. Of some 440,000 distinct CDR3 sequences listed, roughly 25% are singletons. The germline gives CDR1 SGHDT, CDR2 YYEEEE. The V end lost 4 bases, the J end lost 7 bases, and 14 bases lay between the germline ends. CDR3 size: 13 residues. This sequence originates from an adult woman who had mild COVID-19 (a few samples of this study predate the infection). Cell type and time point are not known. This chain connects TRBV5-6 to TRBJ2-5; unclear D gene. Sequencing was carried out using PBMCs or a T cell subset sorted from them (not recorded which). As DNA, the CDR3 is TGTGCCAGCAGCCCCCCGGCTAAGGGGACCCAGTACTTC. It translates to CASSPPAKGTQYF.